The 12 T cell receptor beta chains below come from one sample, sequenced in a study of cytomegalovirus exposure and HLA in healthy donors. PCR was performed using 60 Vbeta and 13 Jbeta primers. Repertoires were generated with immunoSEQ multiplex PCR, while TCRdb's copy carries only in-frame clones and drops some. The sample yields 70,000 or so clones, roughly nine tenths seen once. Sequencing used PBMCs. Every receptor here comes from a woman between 25 and 40 years old in good health and CMV-seropositive.

The V and J genes are TRBV27 and TRBJ2-5; D is possibly TRBD2 (6 bases). V was clipped by 10 bases and J by 1 base, with 22 bases between them. The CDR3 is 16 residues long. Germline V CDR1 and CDR2: MNHEY, SMNVEV (reference sequence). CDR3 sequence: CATSPLGGDGQETQYF. CDR3 nucleotide sequence: TGTGCCACCTCCCCCCTGGGCGGGGATGGCCAAGAGACCCAGTACTTC.

The chain carries TRBV28 and TRBJ2-5; TRBD1 matches 8 bases. The CDR3 is 14 residues long. Germline CDR1 MDHEN, CDR2 SYDVKM. J gave up 3 bases and V 6 bases, and 6 bases lay outside the gene matches. CDR3 protein: CASRQNRGKETQYF. For the CDR3, the DNA is TGTGCCAGCAGGCAGAACAGGGGGAAAGAGACCCAGTACTTC.

The CDR3 coding sequence is TGTGCCAGTAGTATTTCAGGGGAGCAGTACTTC. Its protein is CASSISGEQYF. This chain connects TRBV19 to TRBJ2-7, with D possibly matching TRBD1 (5 bases). V dropped 3 bases and J dropped 7 bases, with 7 bases sitting between them. The germline V gene encodes CDR1 LNHDA and CDR2 SQIVND (reference sequence). The CDR3 loop spans 11 amino acids.

The rearrangement joins TRBV7-9 to TRBJ2-1; 9 bases map to TRBD1. This CDR3 is 15 amino acids long. Trimming at V came to 3 bases and at J to 5 bases, leaving 5 bases not matched to a gene. CDR1 SEHNR and CDR2 FQNEAQ come from the germline V gene (reference sequence). CDR3 DNA: TGTGCCAGCAGCTTCGGACAGGGGCTCAACAATGAGCAGTTCTTC. Amino acids: CASSFGQGLNNEQFF. Full variable domain (rest looked up from reference TRBV7-9 and TRBJ2-1): DTGVSQNPRHKITKRGQNVTFRCDPISEHNRLYWYRQTLGQGPEFLTYFQNEAQLEKSRLLSDRFSAERPKGSFSTLEIQRTEQGDSAMYLCASSFGQGLNNEQFFGPGTRLTVL.

The J gene is TRBJ1-4, the V gene TRBV27; D not certain. CDR1 and CDR2 from the germline V gene are MNHEY and SMNVEV (reference sequence). V was shortened by 3 bases and J by 3 bases, with 5 bases between the two germline ends. This CDR3 region has 13 residues. This chain's CDR3 is CASSFGANEKLFF. CDR3 nucleotides: TGTGCCAGCAGTTTCGGGGCTAATGAAAAACTGTTTTTT. Combining the CDR3 with reference TRBV27 and TRBJ1-4 gives the whole variable domain EAQVTQNPRYLITVTGKKLTVTCSQNMNHEYMSWYRQDPGLGLRQIYYSMNVEVTDKGDVPEGYKVSRKEKRNFPLILESPSPNQTSLYFCASSFGANEKLFFGSGTQLSVL.

This clone is categorized as medium-sized (0.01 to 0.1%). V and J are TRBV4-2 and TRBJ2-2, with TRBD2 as a possible D gene (5 bases). The CDR3 is made up of 16 amino acids. V lost 1 base, J lost 4 bases, and 13 bases lay in between. Germline V gene data show CDR1 as LGHNA and CDR2 as YNFKEQ. Here the CDR3 reads CASSQALDPGTGELFF. CDR3 DNA: TGTGCCAGCAGCCAAGCACTAGACCCCGGCACCGGGGAGCTGTTTTTT.

The CDR3 bases are TGTGCCAGCAGCCAAGATCCCGGGACTAGGGAAGAGACCCAGTACTTC. Translated: CASSQDPGTREETQYF. This chain joins TRBV4-2 and TRBJ2-5; 8 nucleotides line up with TRBD2. In germline, CDR1 is LGHNA, CDR2 YNFKEQ. This CDR3 is 16 amino acids long. With V trimmed by 0 bases and J by 3 bases, 6 bases remained unmatched.

The rearrangement links TRBV5-1 to TRBJ2-2; D remains ambiguous. This CDR3 comprises 14 residues. The germline V and J ends were trimmed by 0 bases and 5 bases, with 8 bases remaining between them. Germline V gene lookup returns CDR1 SGHRS and CDR2 YFSETQ. The CDR3 DNA is TGCGCCAGCAGCTTGGTCGGGTCTACCGGGGAGCTGTTTTTT. Protein: CASSLVGSTGELFF.

The chain employs TRBV29-1 and TRBJ2-5; no definite D call. The CDR3 length is 14 residues. Germline CDR1 reads SQVTM; CDR2 reads ANQGSEA. V was cut by 4 bases and J by 1 base, with 13 bases left in between. This chain's CDR3 is CSVAPDTAQETQYF. As DNA, the CDR3 is TGCAGCGTTGCTCCCGACACCGCCCAAGAGACCCAGTACTTC.

The chain uses TRBV7-9 and TRBJ2-3; 14 bases match TRBD2. Germline CDR1 is SEHNR and CDR2 is FQNEAQ (reference sequence). There are 17 residues in the CDR3. The V segment lost 5 bases and the J segment 2 bases; nucleotides outside the gene matches: 6. CDR3 in amino acids: CASSARTSGRTTDTQYF. CDR3 bases: TGTGCCAGCAGCGCACGGACTAGCGGGAGGACCACAGATACGCAGTATTTT.

V is TRBV29-1 and J is TRBJ1-2, with 10 bases that match TRBD1. The CDR3 consists of 13 residues. The trim removed 6 bases at V and 5 bases at J, leaving 6 bases unmatched. CDR1 is SQVTM, CDR2 ANQGSEA, per germline. Here the CDR3 DNA reads TGCAGCGTCCGGACAGGGGGGTTTTATGGCTACACCTTC. As protein: CSVRTGGFYGYTF. Drawing the rest from reference TRBV29-1 and TRBJ1-2, the complete variable domain is SAVISQKPSRDICQRGTSLTIQCQVDSQVTMMFWYRQQPGQSLTLIATANQGSEATYESGFVIDKFPISRPNLTFSTLTVSNMSPEDSSIYLCSVRTGGFYGYTFGSGTRLTVV.

The J gene is TRBJ1-5, the V gene TRBV27; D remains ambiguous. In germline, CDR1 is MNHEY, CDR2 SMNVEV (reference sequence). CDR3 length equals 12 residues. V was clipped by 4 bases and J by 5 bases, with 6 bases between them. CDR3 in amino acids: CASSSLDQPQHF. CDR3 DNA: TGTGCCAGCAGTTCTTTAGATCAGCCCCAGCATTTT.